The 17 T cell receptor beta chains reported below all come from one sample, sequenced in a study of shared clonotypes between healthy human individuals. The method was immunoSEQ multiplex PCR; TCRdb's version includes in-frame clones alone and lacks a portion of them. Of millions of clones listed, under 95% were seen once; the top ten hold 1.7%. Naive CD8 cells lacked CD45RO, underwent positive selection for CCR7 and left out terminally differentiated effector memory CD45RA+ cells. Sample: naive CD8+ T cells from PBMCs. These receptors were taken from a man aged 18 to 29 in good health. Some clones in this sample may be carry-over from other donors' samples.

The chain carries TRBV7-9 and TRBJ2-5; 7 bases map to TRBD2. V shed 5 bases, J shed 5 bases, and the junction held 11 bases outside the gene matches. The CDR3 consists of 15 residues. Germline lookup yields CDR1 SEHNR and CDR2 FQNEAQ (reference sequence). The CDR3 DNA follows: TGTGCCAGCAGCCCTGGTGCGGGAGTAGGGGAGACCCAGTACTTC. Protein sequence: CASSPGAGVGETQYF.

This rearrangement joins TRBV7-8 to TRBJ1-2; tentatively, D is TRBD1 (6 bases). The CDR3 has 15 residues. Trimming pared 1 base from V and 6 bases from J, leaving 15 bases between. CDR1 is SGHVS and CDR2 is FQNEAQ in the germline V gene. The CDR3, as DNA: TGTGCCAGCAGCTTAGGTCGACTCCCAGGGGATGGCTACACCTTC. The encoded protein is CASSLGRLPGDGYTF.

On this clone: Other DNA variants within this sample encode the same CDR3. This chain joins TRBV6-5 and TRBJ2-7; TRBD1 agrees at 8 bases. V lost 5 bases and J lost 7; bases outside the gene matches: 1. The CDR3 extends over 11 amino acids. Germline CDR1 MNHEY, CDR2 SVGAGI. Here the CDR3 DNA reads TGTGCCAGCAGTACAGGGGGTGAGCAGTACTTC. This sequence encodes CASSTGGEQYF.

In DNA form, the CDR3 reads TGTGCCATCAGTGACGCCAGGGCGGGTCAGCCCCAGCATTTT. Amino acid sequence: CAISDARAGQPQHF. The chain employs TRBV10-3 and TRBJ1-5; TRBD1 might be the D (5 bases). This CDR3 has 14 residues. V shed 3 bases and J shed 6 bases, with 12 bases lying between them. The germline gives CDR1 ENHRY, CDR2 SYGVKD.

The chain employs TRBV4-3 and TRBJ2-6, with TRBD1 matching 11 bases. CDR1 LGHNA and CDR2 YSLEER come from the germline V gene. There are 15 residues in the CDR3. V shed 4 bases, J shed 12 bases, and the junction held 8 bases outside the gene matches. CDR3 bases: TGCGCCAGCAGCCCTGGACAGGGGGCCCCCGGCGTCCTGACTTTC. As protein: CASSPGQGAPGVLTF.

The chain links TRBV5-1 to TRBJ2-7; D is ambiguous. This CDR3 spans 15 amino acids. Germline V CDR1 and CDR2: SGHRS, YFSETQ. Trimming pared 1 base from V and 6 bases from J, leaving 17 bases between. The CDR3 is CASSLNPGTGSEQYF. The CDR3 DNA follows: TGCGCCAGCAGCTTGAACCCCGGCACCGGAAGCGAGCAGTACTTC.

The rearrangement joins TRBV12-5 to TRBJ2-1, with 8 bases aligning to TRBD1. Germline lookup yields CDR1 LGHNT and CDR2 FRNRAP. The V and J ends lost 6 bases and 4 bases, in that order; junction bases with no gene match: 8. The CDR3 has 15 residues. CDR3 sequence reads: CASGLGQEEYNEQFF. In DNA form, the CDR3 reads TGTGCTAGTGGCCTGGGACAGGAGGAATACAATGAGCAGTTCTTC.

This chain joins TRBV7-8 and TRBJ2-1; the match to TRBD1 covers 7 bases. V lost 5 bases to trimming and J lost 5 bases; unmatched junction nucleotides: 3. The V gene's germline CDR1 is SGHVS and CDR2 FQNEAQ. CDR3 size: 13 residues. This CDR3 reads CASSPGQHNEQFF. CDR3 in DNA: TGTGCCAGCAGCCCGGGACAGCACAATGAGCAGTTCTTC.

The CDR3 nucleotides read TGTGCCAGCAGCGTAGAACAGGGGGCCGATACGCAGTATTTT. It is translated as CASSVEQGADTQYF. The V and J genes are TRBV9 and TRBJ2-3, with 9 positions matching TRBD1. Per the germline V gene, CDR1 is SGDLS and CDR2 is YYNGEE. With V trimmed by 0 bases and J by 6 bases, 2 bases remained unmatched. The CDR3 runs 14 residues.

This chain joins TRBV6-6 and TRBJ2-7; possibly TRBD2 for D (6 bases). Trimming shortened V by 3 bases and J by 6 bases, and 18 bases separated the two germline ends. The germline V gene has CDR1 MNHNY and CDR2 SVGAGI (reference sequence). The CDR3 runs to 15 residues. For the CDR3, the DNA is TGTGCCAGCAGTTATGGACGGGACTCCCCGGGCGAGCAGTACTTC. Encoded protein: CASSYGRDSPGEQYF.

The chain is built from TRBV6-1 and TRBJ2-7; D uncertain. Trimming cost V 1 base and J 0 bases, with 7 bases left between them. This CDR3 has 14 amino acids. The germline V gene encodes CDR1 MNHNS and CDR2 SASEGT. The CDR3 sequence is CASSEGLISYEQYF. CDR3 coding DNA: TGTGCCAGCAGTGAAGGACTCATCTCCTACGAGCAGTACTTC.

The V gene is TRBV15, the J gene TRBJ2-5; either TRBD1 or TRBD2 may fit D (5 bases each). The CDR3 spans 12 residues. Trimming took 3 bases from V and 5 from J, leaving 7 bases between them. Germline CDR1 and CDR2: LNHNV and YYDKDF (reference sequence). The CDR3 protein is CATSSRDETQYF. CDR3 bases: TGTGCCACCAGCAGCCGGGACGAGACCCAGTACTTC.

A word on this clone: This sample includes further DNA sequences coding for the same CDR3. V is TRBV19 and J is TRBJ2-1, with D possibly matching TRBD2 (6 bases). Germline CDR1 and CDR2: LNHDA and SQIVND (reference sequence). The ends were cut back, 1 base at V and 3 bases at J, with 10 bases in the middle. The CDR3 runs 15 residues. The CDR3 is CASSIGVSGYNEQFF. The CDR3, as DNA: TGTGCCAGTAGTATAGGGGTTAGCGGCTACAATGAGCAGTTCTTC.

The chain joins TRBV7-9 to TRBJ2-2; TRBD2 aligns across 13 bases. Germline CDR1 reads SEHNR; CDR2 reads FQNEAQ (reference sequence). This CDR3 contains 18 residues. The junction had 5 bases not matched to a gene; V was cut back by 2 bases and J by 2 bases. The CDR3 region is CASSLRLAGGGNTGELFF. The DNA of the CDR3 is TGTGCCAGCAGCTTAAGACTAGCGGGAGGCGGTAACACCGGGGAGCTGTTTTTT.

As DNA, the CDR3 is TGTGCCGGAGAACCCGGGACAGGACACTCTGGAAACACCATATATTTT. Its protein is CAGEPGTGHSGNTIYF. The chain employs TRBV7-9 and TRBJ1-3; 8 nucleotides match TRBD1. The V gene's germline CDR1 is SEHNR and CDR2 FQNEAQ (reference sequence). The CDR3 runs to 16 residues. V lost 11 bases, J lost 0 bases, and 12 bases stayed unmatched.

Notes on this clone: The sample holds other DNA sequences that translate to the same CDR3. DNA for the CDR3: TGCAGCGTTGGGACAGGTGAATCCTACGAGCAGTACTTC. Its translation is CSVGTGESYEQYF. The chain is built from TRBV29-1 and TRBJ2-7, with 7 bases that match TRBD1. Germline-derived CDR1 and CDR2 are SQVTM and ANQGSEA. Trimming removed 4 bases from V and 1 base from J; junction bases left unmatched: 4. This CDR3 contains 13 residues.

The chain employs TRBV5-1 and TRBJ2-7, with 9 positions matching TRBD1. The germline gives CDR1 SGHRS, CDR2 YFSETQ. Trimming cost V 1 base and J 4 bases; bases outside gene matches: 3. This CDR3 contains 14 residues. The CDR3 loop is CASSLPTGGYEQYF. The DNA of the CDR3 is TGCGCCAGCAGCTTGCCGACAGGGGGGTACGAGCAGTACTTC.